A selection of T cell receptor beta chains follows, all from one sample in a study of beta chain features in type 1 diabetes. Clones were sequenced by immunoSEQ multiplex PCR, and TCRdb holds only the in-frame ones, with some missing. The sample records 600,000 to 700,000 clones, about an eighth being singletons. Material for sequencing was naive CD4+ T cells from blood. Every receptor here comes from a man younger than 45 with type 1 diabetes. The CDR3 runs from the conserved cysteine through the conserved F or W. The D gene is left open where the match is weak. Only part of the rows carry a size: once, few, many, or a class if the clone is expanded.

clone_size: few; v_call: TRBV30; j_call: TRBJ2-3; d_call: .; cdr3_aa: CAWSRDFTDTQYF; cdr3_nt: TGTGCCTGGAGTAGGGACTTCACAGATACGCAGTATTTT
clone_size: few; v_call: TRBV7-9; j_call: TRBJ1-1; d_call: .; cdr3_aa: CASSLDSWRNTEAFF; cdr3_nt: TGTGCCAGCAGCTTAGACTCTTGGAGGAACACTGAAGCTTTCTTT
clone_size: .; v_call: TRBV28; j_call: TRBJ1-3; d_call: .; cdr3_aa: CASITGAAGNTIYF; cdr3_nt: TGTGCCAGCATTACCGGGGCCGCTGGAAACACCATATATTTT
clone_size: .; v_call: TRBV7-8; j_call: TRBJ2-1; d_call: TRBD2; cdr3_aa: CASAPGTNRNEQFF; cdr3_nt: TGTGCCAGCGCCCCCGGGACTAATCGTAATGAGCAGTTCTTC
clone_size: .; v_call: TRBV5-4; j_call: TRBJ1-6; d_call: TRBD1; cdr3_aa: CASSTGTGNSPLHF; cdr3_nt: TGTGCCAGCAGCACCGGGACAGGGAATTCACCCCTCCACTTT
clone_size: .; v_call: TRBV4-3; j_call: TRBJ1-2; d_call: .; cdr3_aa: CASSQTATNYGYTF; cdr3_nt: TGCGCCAGCAGCCAAACAGCCACTAACTATGGCTACACCTTC
clone_size: few; v_call: TRBV19; j_call: TRBJ2-3; d_call: .; cdr3_aa: CASNFKRGIPDTQYF; cdr3_nt: TGTGCCAGTAATTTTAAGAGGGGAATTCCAGATACGCAGTATTTT
clone_size: few; v_call: TRBV11-3; j_call: TRBJ2-1; d_call: .; cdr3_aa: CASSLGVRASFHNEQFF; cdr3_nt: TGTGCCAGCAGCTTAGGCGTCCGGGCTAGCTTCCACAATGAGCAGTTCTTC
clone_size: few; v_call: TRBV2; j_call: TRBJ2-5; d_call: TRBD2; cdr3_aa: CASSQAGARRQETQYF; cdr3_nt: TGTGCCAGCAGTCAAGCGGGGGCAAGGAGGCAAGAGACCCAGTACTTC
clone_size: .; v_call: TRBV5-1; j_call: TRBJ1-6; d_call: .; cdr3_aa: CASSFLNSPLHF; cdr3_nt: TGCGCCAGCAGCTTTCTTAATTCACCCCTCCACTTT
clone_size: few; v_call: TRBV10-1; j_call: TRBJ2-1; d_call: TRBD2; cdr3_aa: CASSVAGGPYNEQFF; cdr3_nt: TGCGCCAGCAGCGTAGCGGGGGGGCCCTACAATGAGCAGTTCTTC
clone_size: .; v_call: TRBV7-9; j_call: TRBJ2-1; d_call: .; cdr3_aa: CASSPRSTFTYNEQFF; cdr3_nt: TGTGCCAGCAGCCCCAGGTCGACTTTTACCTACAATGAGCAGTTCTTC
clone_size: few; v_call: TRBV29-1; j_call: TRBJ2-1; d_call: TRBD2; cdr3_aa: CSVVPLAGGHHEQFF; cdr3_nt: TGCAGCGTTGTACCACTAGCGGGGGGACATCATGAGCAGTTCTTC
clone_size: .; v_call: TRBV27; j_call: TRBJ2-7; d_call: .; cdr3_aa: CASSLKGYEQYF; cdr3_nt: TGTGCCAGCAGTTTAAAAGGGTACGAGCAGTACTTC
clone_size: few; v_call: TRBV18; j_call: TRBJ2-1; d_call: .; cdr3_aa: CASSPGAREYGQFF; cdr3_nt: TGTGCCAGCTCACCAGGGGCCAGGGAATATGGGCAGTTCTTC
clone_size: .; v_call: TRBV4-3; j_call: TRBJ1-3; d_call: .; cdr3_aa: CASSQVVAPGNTIYF; cdr3_nt: TGCGCCAGCAGCCAAGTGGTCGCACCAGGGAACACCATATATTTT
clone_size: .; v_call: TRBV19; j_call: TRBJ1-1; d_call: .; cdr3_aa: CASSMERKAFF; cdr3_nt: TGTGCCAGTAGTATGGAGCGTAAAGCTTTCTTT
clone_size: .; v_call: TRBV28; j_call: TRBJ2-3; d_call: .; cdr3_aa: CASSPSVQGGTDTQYF; cdr3_nt: TGTGCCAGCAGCCCCAGCGTTCAGGGCGGCACAGATACGCAGTATTTT
clone_size: .; v_call: TRBV9; j_call: TRBJ2-5; d_call: TRBD1; cdr3_aa: CASSASTGGEGETQYF; cdr3_nt: TGTGCCAGCAGCGCCTCTACAGGGGGCGAGGGAGAGACCCAGTACTTC
clone_size: few; v_call: TRBV5-6; j_call: TRBJ2-7; d_call: .; cdr3_aa: CASSPRGPKHEQYF; cdr3_nt: TGTGCCAGCAGCCCGAGGGGACCGAAACACGAGCAGTACTTC
clone_size: .; v_call: TRBV7-6; j_call: TRBJ1-1; d_call: TRBD1; cdr3_aa: CASSGRGKTEAFF; cdr3_nt: TGTGCCAGCAGCGGCAGGGGGAAGACTGAAGCTTTCTTT
clone_size: .; v_call: TRBV11-2; j_call: TRBJ2-2; d_call: TRBD2; cdr3_aa: CASSLDRLAGNTGELFF; cdr3_nt: TGTGCCAGCAGCTTAGATCGCCTAGCGGGGAACACCGGGGAGCTGTTTTTT